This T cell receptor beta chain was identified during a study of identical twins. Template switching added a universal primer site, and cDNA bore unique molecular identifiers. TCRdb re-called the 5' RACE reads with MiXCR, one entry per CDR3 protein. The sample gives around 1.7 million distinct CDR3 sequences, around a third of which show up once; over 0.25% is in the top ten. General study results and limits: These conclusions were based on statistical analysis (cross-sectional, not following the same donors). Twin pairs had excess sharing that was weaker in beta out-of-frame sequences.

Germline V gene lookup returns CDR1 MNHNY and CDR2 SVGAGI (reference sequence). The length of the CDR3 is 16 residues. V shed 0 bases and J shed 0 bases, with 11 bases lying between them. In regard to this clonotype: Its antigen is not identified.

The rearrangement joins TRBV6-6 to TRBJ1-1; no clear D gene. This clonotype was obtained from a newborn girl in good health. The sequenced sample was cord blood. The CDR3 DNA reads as TGTGCCAGCAGTTACTCGCCAGATCTCATGAACACTGAAGCTTTCTTT. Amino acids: CASSYSPDLMNTEAFF.